These T cell receptor beta chains were read from a single sample in a study of T cells in Graves' hyperthyroidism and ophthalmopathy. TCRdb reprocessed the multiplex PCR reads via MiXCR and lists one record per CDR3 protein. The table has about 640,000 distinct CDR3 sequences, around 20% seen once; the top ten hold 34%. Sample: blood. The origin of the receptors is a man younger than 40 with Graves' ophthalmopathy. Each CDR3 is given with its conserved first and last residue. A D gene is named only where the DNA matches it firmly. Part of the rows lack a size; the others show once, few, many or a class for expanded clones.

TRBV19	few	TRBD2	TRBJ2-3	CASGRGADTQYF	TGTGCCAGTGGCCGGGGGGCAGATACGCAGTATTTT
TRBV29-1	-	TRBD1	TRBJ1-1	CSGDRVTEAFF	TGCAGCGGCGACAGGGTCACTGAAGCTTTCTTT
TRBV20-1	few	-	TRBJ2-5	CSARAGTDIQETQYF	TGCAGTGCTAGAGCAGGGACGGACATCCAAGAGACCCAGTACTTC
TRBV18	few	TRBD2	TRBJ2-1	CASSPPAGGPNEQFF	TGTGCCAGCTCACCACCTGCGGGAGGGCCCAATGAGCAGTTCTTC
TRBV5-1	few	TRBD2	TRBJ2-2	CASSLLAGRNTGELFF	TGCGCCAGCAGCTTACTAGCGGGACGGAACACCGGGGAGCTGTTTTTT
TRBV7-9	-	-	TRBJ1-4	CASSGPQATNEKLFF	TGTGCCAGCAGCGGACCACAAGCAACTAATGAAAAACTGTTTTTT
TRBV6-2/TRBV6-3	few	TRBD2	TRBJ2-5	CASSYDDTPTSGSTGTQYF	TGTGCCAGCAGTTACGACGATACCCCAACTAGCGGGAGTACAGGGACCCAGTACTTC
TRBV29-1	-	TRBD2	TRBJ2-3	CSVRASGSRGVDTQYF	TGCAGCGTTAGGGCTAGCGGGAGTAGAGGCGTAGATACGCAGTATTTT
TRBV7-8	-	-	TRBJ2-7	CASKRSSYEQYF	TGTGCCAGCAAACGGAGCTCCTACGAGCAGTACTTC
TRBV29-1	-	TRBD2	TRBJ2-2	CSVEGRHLAGGDTGELFF	TGCAGCGTTGAAGGCCGACATCTAGCGGGAGGGGACACCGGGGAGCTGTTTTTT
TRBV20-1	few	-	TRBJ2-5	CSVGMETQYF	TGCAGTGTCGGGATGGAGACCCAGTACTTC